The clone carrying this TCR beta chain appeared a few times. Its antigen remains unknown. Relative to the germline gene, one junction end is altered; a read error may explain this. The entry originates in a study of T and B cells in COVID-19 patients. Overall study context: Blood was sampled from COVID-19 patients who were either actively infected or recovered. Median age was 34 years in the recovered cohort and around 67 years in the active-infection cohort.

TRB rearrangements were amplified by multiplex PCR with BIOMED2 TRB-A/B primers. Each CDR3 protein is one row after TCRdb ran MiXCR on the multiplex PCR reads. The sample has some 14,000 distinct CDR3 sequences; approximately 24% are singletons. Blood genomic DNA input for TRB amplification was roughly 230-550 ng. CDR3 size: 10 residues. The germline V gene has CDR1 ENHRY and CDR2 SYGVKD. Overall study findings and caveats: No sequencing was yet done of CD4+, regulatory or CD8+ subsets, or of SARS-CoV-2-responsive or tetramer+ sorted cells. Highly clonal in active COVID-19, TRB repertoires exceeded healthy-donor diversity and richness at recovery.

This chain uses TRBV10-3 with TRBJ2-1; a weak D match, TRBD1 (5 bases). The sequence was collected from a human donor who had recovered from COVID-19. The sample comprised blood. CDR3 residues: CAIRGPHQIF. CDR3 in DNA: TGTGCCATCAGGGGGCCCCACCAAATCTTC.